The sequence of this T cell receptor (beta chain) was determined in a study of tumor-infiltrating lymphocytes in primary liver carcinoma. Study conclusions and caveats: Tumor-adjacent and tumor-blood pairs overlapped less than tumor region pairs did. Blood's top-250-clone fraction was significantly lower than that of tumors (p = 0.039). Roughly 7.5-24% of top clones, and no more, occurred in all five tumor regions.

Investigators took RNA and DNA out together from 20-30 mg of unsorted bulk tissue. These patients lived with chronic HBV infection and had never been treated. As concerns this clonotype: Its antigen remains unknown.

Priming with a constant-region primer yielded TCR beta cDNA from roughly 0.45 ug total RNA. What produced the TCR beta libraries was three nested multiplex PCR rounds using slightly modified ARM-PCR. With TRBV1-TRBV30 forward primers and a C-beta reverse primer, the first two PCR rounds were run for roughly 10 cycles each. TCRdb reanalysed the multiplex PCR reads using MiXCR and keeps one entry per CDR3 protein. This table has 95,000 to 150,000 distinct CDR3 sequences, around 60% appearing once. V was cut by 5 bases and J by 5 bases, with 15 bases left in between. The CDR3 has 14 amino acids. CDR1 is MDHEN, CDR2 SYDVKM, per germline.

The sequence came from a woman aged 55-70 years with primary liver carcinoma and hepatitis B virus infection. J is TRBJ2-5 and V is TRBV28; maybe TRBD1 (6 bases). Sequencing used liver tumor tissue from sampling region 1. Documented subset: tumor region T1, superior pole. CDR3 DNA sequence: TGTGCCAGCAGTAACCCAGGGGTGCGGGAGACCCAGTACTTC. Translating gives CASSNPGVRETQYF. The entire variable domain, with the rest obtained from reference TRBV28 and TRBJ2-5, is as follows: DVKVTQSSRYLVKRTGEKVFLECVQDMDHENMFWYRQDPGLGLRLIYFSYDVKMKEKGDIPEGYSVSREKKERFSLILESASTNQTSMYLCASSNPGVRETQYFGPGTRLLVL.